This T cell receptor (beta chain) was sequenced for a study of CD8+ T cells in alopecia areata. Whole-study results and caveats: Lesional tissue from the scalp (especially in alopecia totalis/universalis) showed higher clonality than normal scalp.

RNA was isolated and reverse transcribed to cDNA, the sequencing template. The assay was immunoSEQ multiplex PCR, and TCRdb's table has in-frame clones only and misses some. Seen here are around 100,000 clones, 55% observed once, and the top ten hold 8% to 10%. T lymphocytes (CD4+ and CD8+) were sorted from PBMCs. V lost 3 bases, J lost 8 bases, and 5 bases stayed unmatched. The CDR3 runs 13 residues. Germline V gene sequence: CDR1 LNHNV, CDR2 YYDKDF (reference sequence). Points on this clone: Its antigen remains unknown.

The chain employs TRBV15 and TRBJ1-2, with TRBD1 matching 8 bases. The sequenced sample consisted of CD4+ T cells sorted from blood. This TCR was sampled from a human donor in good health. The CDR3 region is CATSSARTGGYTF. In nucleotides, the CDR3 is TGTGCCACCAGCAGCGCCCGGACAGGGGGCTACACCTTC.